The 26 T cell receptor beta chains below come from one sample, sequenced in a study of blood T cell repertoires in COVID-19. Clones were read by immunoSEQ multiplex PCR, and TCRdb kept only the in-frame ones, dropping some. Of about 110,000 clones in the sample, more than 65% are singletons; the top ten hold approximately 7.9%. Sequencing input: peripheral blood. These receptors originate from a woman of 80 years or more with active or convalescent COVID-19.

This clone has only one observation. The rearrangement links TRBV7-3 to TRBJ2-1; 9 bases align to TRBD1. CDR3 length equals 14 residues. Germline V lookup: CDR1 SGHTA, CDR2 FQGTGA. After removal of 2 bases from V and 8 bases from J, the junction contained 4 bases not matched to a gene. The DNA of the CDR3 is TGTGCCAGCAGCTTACAACAGGGGGCCTATGAGCAGTTCTTC. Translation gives CASSLQQGAYEQFF.

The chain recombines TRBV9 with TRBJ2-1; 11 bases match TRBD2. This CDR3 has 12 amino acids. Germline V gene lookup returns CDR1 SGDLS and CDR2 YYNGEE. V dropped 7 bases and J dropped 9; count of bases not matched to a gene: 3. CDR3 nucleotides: TGTGCCAGCGGTAGCGGGAGGGGTGAGCAGTTCTTC. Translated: CASGSGRGEQFF.

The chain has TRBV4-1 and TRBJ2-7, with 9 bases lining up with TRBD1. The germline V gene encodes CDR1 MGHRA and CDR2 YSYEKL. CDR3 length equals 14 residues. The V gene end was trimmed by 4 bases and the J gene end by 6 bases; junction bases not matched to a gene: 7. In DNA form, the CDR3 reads TGCGCCAGCAGCCCCGAACAGGGGGCGCGCGAGCAGTACTTC. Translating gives CASSPEQGAREQYF.

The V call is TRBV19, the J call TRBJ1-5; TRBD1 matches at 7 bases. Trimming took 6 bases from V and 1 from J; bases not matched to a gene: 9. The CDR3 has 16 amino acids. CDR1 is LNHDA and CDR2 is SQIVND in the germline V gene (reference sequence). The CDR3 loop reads CASSETGSLSNQPQHF. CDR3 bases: TGTGCCAGTAGCGAGACAGGGTCATTAAGCAATCAGCCCCAGCATTTT.

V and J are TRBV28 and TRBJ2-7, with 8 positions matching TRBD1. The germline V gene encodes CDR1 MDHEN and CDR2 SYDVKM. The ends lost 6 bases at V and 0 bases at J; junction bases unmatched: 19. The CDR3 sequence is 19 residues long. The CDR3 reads CASSPWDRRDSGPSYEQYF. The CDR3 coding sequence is TGTGCCAGCAGCCCTTGGGACAGGCGTGATTCGGGACCCTCCTACGAGCAGTACTTC.

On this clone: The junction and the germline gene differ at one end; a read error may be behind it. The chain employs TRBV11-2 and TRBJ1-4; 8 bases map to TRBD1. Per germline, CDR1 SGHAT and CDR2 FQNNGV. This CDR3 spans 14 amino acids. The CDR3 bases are TGTGCCAGCAGTCACGGACAGGGTAATCAAAAACTGTTTTTT. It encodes CASSHGQGNQKLFF. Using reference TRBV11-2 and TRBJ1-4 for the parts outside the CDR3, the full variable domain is EAGVAQSPRYKIIEKRQSVAFWCNPISGHATLYWYQQILGQGPKLLIQFQNNGVVDDSQLPKDRFSAERLKGVDSTLKIQPAKLEDSAVYLCASSHGQGNQKLFFGSGTQLSVL.

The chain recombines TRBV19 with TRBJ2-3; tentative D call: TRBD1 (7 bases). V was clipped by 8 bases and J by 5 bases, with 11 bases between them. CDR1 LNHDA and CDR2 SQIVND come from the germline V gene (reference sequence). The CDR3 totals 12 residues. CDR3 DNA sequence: TGTGCCAGTGGTCAGGGGGGAGATACGCAGTATTTT. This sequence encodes CASGQGGDTQYF.

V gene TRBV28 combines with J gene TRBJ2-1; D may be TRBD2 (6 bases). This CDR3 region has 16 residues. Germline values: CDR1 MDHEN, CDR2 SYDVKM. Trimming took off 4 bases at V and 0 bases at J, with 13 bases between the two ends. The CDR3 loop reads CASSSPSAHSYNEQFF. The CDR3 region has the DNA TGTGCCAGCAGTTCCCCTAGCGCGCACTCCTACAATGAGCAGTTCTTC.

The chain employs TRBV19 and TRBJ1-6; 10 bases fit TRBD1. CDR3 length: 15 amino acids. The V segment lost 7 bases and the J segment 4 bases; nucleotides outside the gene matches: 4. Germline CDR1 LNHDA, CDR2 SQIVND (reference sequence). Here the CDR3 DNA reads TGTGCCAGTACTGGACAGGGGGGATATAATTCACCCCTCCACTTT. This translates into CASTGQGGYNSPLHF. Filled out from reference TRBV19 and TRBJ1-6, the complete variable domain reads DGGITQSPKYLFRKEGQNVTLSCEQNLNHDAMYWYRQDPGQGLRLIYYSQIVNDFQKGDIAEGYSVSREKKESFPLTVTSAQKNPTAFYLCASTGQGGYNSPLHFGNGTRLTVT.

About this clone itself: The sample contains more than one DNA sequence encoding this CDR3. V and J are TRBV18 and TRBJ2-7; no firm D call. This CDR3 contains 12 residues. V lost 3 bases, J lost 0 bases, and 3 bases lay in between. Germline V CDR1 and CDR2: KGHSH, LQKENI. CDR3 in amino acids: CASSPSSYEQYF. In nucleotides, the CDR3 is TGTGCCAGCTCACCCAGCTCCTACGAGCAGTACTTC.

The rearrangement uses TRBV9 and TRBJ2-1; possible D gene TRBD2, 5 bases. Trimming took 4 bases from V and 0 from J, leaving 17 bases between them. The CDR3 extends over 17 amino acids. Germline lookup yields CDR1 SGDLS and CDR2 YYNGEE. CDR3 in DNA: TGTGCCAGCAGCTCACCGCCGAGGGCCTACTCCTACAATGAGCAGTTCTTC. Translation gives CASSSPPRAYSYNEQFF.

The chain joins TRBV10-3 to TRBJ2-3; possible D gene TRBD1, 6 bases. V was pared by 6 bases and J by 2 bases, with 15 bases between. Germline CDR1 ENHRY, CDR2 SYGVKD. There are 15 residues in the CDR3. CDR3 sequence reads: CAISAPSGATDTQYF. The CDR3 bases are TGTGCCATCAGCGCCCCCTCAGGGGCCACAGATACGCAGTATTTT.

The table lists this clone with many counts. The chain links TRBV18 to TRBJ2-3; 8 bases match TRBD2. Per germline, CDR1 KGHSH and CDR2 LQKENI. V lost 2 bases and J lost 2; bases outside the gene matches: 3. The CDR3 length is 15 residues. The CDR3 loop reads CASSPTSGVTDTQYF. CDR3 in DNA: TGTGCCAGCTCACCAACTAGCGGAGTCACAGATACGCAGTATTTT.

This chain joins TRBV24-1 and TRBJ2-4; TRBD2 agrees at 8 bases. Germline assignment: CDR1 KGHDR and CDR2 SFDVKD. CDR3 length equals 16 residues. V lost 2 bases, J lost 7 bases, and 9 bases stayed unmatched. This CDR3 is CATSDSGGPVGNIQYF. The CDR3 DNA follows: TGTGCCACCAGTGATTCGGGAGGGCCGGTGGGGAACATTCAGTACTTC.

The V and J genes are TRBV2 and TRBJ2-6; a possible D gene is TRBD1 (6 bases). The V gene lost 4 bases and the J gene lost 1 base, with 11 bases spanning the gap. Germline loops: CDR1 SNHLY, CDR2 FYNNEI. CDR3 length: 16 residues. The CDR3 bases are TGTGCCAGCAGTGGCCCAACAGGGTCTGGGGCCAACGTCCTGACTTTC. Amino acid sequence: CASSGPTGSGANVLTF. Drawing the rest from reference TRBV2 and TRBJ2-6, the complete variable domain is EPEVTQTPSHQVTQMGQEVILRCVPISNHLYFYWYRQILGQKVEFLVSFYNNEISEKSEIFDDQFSVERPDGSNFTLKIRSTKLEDSAMYFCASSGPTGSGANVLTFGAGSRLTVL.

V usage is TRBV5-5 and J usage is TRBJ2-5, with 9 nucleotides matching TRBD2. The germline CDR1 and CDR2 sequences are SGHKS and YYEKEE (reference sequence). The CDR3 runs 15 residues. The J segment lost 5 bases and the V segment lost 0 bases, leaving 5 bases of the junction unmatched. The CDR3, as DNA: TGTGCCAGCAGCTTGGTAGCGGGAGTGGGGGAGACCCAGTACTTC. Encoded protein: CASSLVAGVGETQYF.

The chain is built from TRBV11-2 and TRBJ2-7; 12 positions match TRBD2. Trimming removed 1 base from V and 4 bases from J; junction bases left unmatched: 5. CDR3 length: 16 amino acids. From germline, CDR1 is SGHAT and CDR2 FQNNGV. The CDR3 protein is CASSLAASGREYEQYF. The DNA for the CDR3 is TGTGCCAGCAGCTTAGCCGCTAGCGGGAGGGAGTACGAGCAGTACTTC.

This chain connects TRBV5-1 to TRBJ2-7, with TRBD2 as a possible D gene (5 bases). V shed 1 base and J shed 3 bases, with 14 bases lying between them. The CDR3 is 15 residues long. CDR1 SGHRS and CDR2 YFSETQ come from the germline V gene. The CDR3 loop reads CASSLTGEFIYEQYF. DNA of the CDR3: TGCGCCAGCAGCTTGACTGGGGAGTTCATCTACGAGCAGTACTTC.

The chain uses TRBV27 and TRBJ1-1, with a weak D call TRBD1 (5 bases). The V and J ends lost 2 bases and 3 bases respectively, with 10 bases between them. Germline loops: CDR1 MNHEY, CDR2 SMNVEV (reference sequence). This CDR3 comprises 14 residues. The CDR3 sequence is CASSLAETDTEAFF. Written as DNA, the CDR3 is TGTGCCAGCAGTTTAGCCGAGACAGACACTGAAGCTTTCTTT.

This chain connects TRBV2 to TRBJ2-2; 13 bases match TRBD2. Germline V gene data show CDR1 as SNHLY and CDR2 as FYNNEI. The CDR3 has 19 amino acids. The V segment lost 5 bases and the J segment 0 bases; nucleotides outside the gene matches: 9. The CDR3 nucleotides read TGTGCCAGCAGTCGCCTCCTGGGACTAGCGGGGACGAACACCGGGGAGCTGTTTTTT. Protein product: CASSRLLGLAGTNTGELFF.

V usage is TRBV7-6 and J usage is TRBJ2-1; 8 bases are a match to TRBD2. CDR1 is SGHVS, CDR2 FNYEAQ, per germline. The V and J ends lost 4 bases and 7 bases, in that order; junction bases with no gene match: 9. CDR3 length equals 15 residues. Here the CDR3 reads CASSSGLAPRNEQFF. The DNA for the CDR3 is TGTGCCAGCAGCTCTGGACTAGCCCCCCGTAATGAGCAGTTCTTC.

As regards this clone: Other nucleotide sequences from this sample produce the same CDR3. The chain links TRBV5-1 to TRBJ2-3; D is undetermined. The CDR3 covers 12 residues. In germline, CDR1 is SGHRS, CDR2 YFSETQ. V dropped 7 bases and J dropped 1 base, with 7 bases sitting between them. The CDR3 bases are TGCGCCAGCTCCCCCGGCACAGATACGCAGTATTTT. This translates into CASSPGTDTQYF.

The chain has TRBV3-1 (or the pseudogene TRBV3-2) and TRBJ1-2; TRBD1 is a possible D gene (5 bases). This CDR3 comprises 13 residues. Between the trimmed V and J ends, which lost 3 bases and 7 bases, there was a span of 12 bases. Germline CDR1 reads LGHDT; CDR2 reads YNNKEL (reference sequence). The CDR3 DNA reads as TGTGCCAGCAGCCAGCCTCCCAGGGCTGGCTACACCTTC. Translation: CASSQPPRAGYTF.

As DNA, the CDR3 is TGTGCCAGCAGTTTGCAAGGGGGCAACAATCAGCCCCAGCATTTT. Translated: CASSLQGGNNQPQHF. The chain couples TRBV28 to TRBJ1-5; 7 bases are shared with TRBD1. V shed 3 bases and J 3 bases; nucleotides not matched to a gene: 5. The germline V gene encodes CDR1 MDHEN and CDR2 SYDVKM. The CDR3 is 15 residues long.

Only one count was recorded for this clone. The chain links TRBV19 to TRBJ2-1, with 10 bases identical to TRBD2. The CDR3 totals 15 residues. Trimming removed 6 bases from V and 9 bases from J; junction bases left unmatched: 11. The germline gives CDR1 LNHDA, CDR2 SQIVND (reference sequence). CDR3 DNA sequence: TGTGCCAGTAGGGAAGCGGGAGGGGTTAATACTGAGCAGTTCTTC. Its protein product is CASREAGGVNTEQFF. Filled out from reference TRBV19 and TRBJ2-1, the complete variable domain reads DGGITQSPKYLFRKEGQNVTLSCEQNLNHDAMYWYRQDPGQGLRLIYYSQIVNDFQKGDIAEGYSVSREKKESFPLTVTSAQKNPTAFYLCASREAGGVNTEQFFGPGTRLTVL.

The CDR3 DNA reads as TGTGCCAGCTCACCACCGTTTAGCGGGAGAGTCAATGAGCAGTTCTTC. This codes for CASSPPFSGRVNEQFF. The chain recombines TRBV18 with TRBJ2-1; 9 bases map to TRBD2. CDR3 length: 16 residues. Germline V gene sequence: CDR1 KGHSH, CDR2 LQKENI. Losses at the gene ends were 0 bases for V and 6 bases for J; bases not matched to a gene: 6.